These T cell receptor beta chains were read from a single sample in a study of cytomegalovirus exposure and HLA in healthy donors. Method: immunoSEQ multiplex PCR; TCRdb's copy keeps in-frame clones and lacks some. The sample lists more than 95,000 clones, approximately 69% occurring once. The sample consisted of PBMCs. The receptor source for this set is a man aged 25-40 years in good health and CMV-seronegative. The CDR3 runs from the conserved cysteine through the conserved F or W. The order of the fields is CDR3 DNA, CDR3 protein, CDR3 length, J gene, clone size, V gene, D gene. D genes are given only for firm matches. Some rows mark clone size as missing; the rest say once, few, many or name a class of expanded clone.

CDR3 DNA: TGTGCCAGCAGCAGATCCTACAATGAGCAGTTCTTC; CDR3 protein: CASSRSYNEQFF; CDR3 length: 12; J gene: TRBJ2-1; clone size: NA; V gene: TRBV2; D gene: NA
CDR3 DNA: TGCAGCGTTGGAAGCGGGATGAATGAGCAGTTCTTC; CDR3 protein: CSVGSGMNEQFF; CDR3 length: 12; J gene: TRBJ2-1; clone size: few; V gene: TRBV29-1; D gene: TRBD2
CDR3 DNA: TGTGCCAGCTCACCAGGTGACATAGAGACCCAGTACTTC; CDR3 protein: CASSPGDIETQYF; CDR3 length: 13; J gene: TRBJ2-5; clone size: NA; V gene: TRBV18; D gene: NA
CDR3 DNA: TGTGCCAGCAGTTACCGACAGGGGACTGAAGCTTTCTTT; CDR3 protein: CASSYRQGTEAFF; CDR3 length: 13; J gene: TRBJ1-1; clone size: NA; V gene: TRBV6-5; D gene: TRBD1
CDR3 DNA: TGCAGCGTTGAAGATCTGGGGGGAGCACCGGGGGAGCAGTACTTC; CDR3 protein: CSVEDLGGAPGEQYF; CDR3 length: 15; J gene: TRBJ2-7; clone size: NA; V gene: TRBV29-1; D gene: NA
CDR3 DNA: TGTGCCTGGAGAGAAGCAGGGGCCCAGAACACTGAAGCTTTCTTT; CDR3 protein: CAWREAGAQNTEAFF; CDR3 length: 15; J gene: TRBJ1-1; clone size: NA; V gene: TRBV30; D gene: NA
CDR3 DNA: TGTGCCAGCAGTGGTGGGCCTCTTGGGGAAAAACTGTTTTTT; CDR3 protein: CASSGGPLGEKLFF; CDR3 length: 14; J gene: TRBJ1-4; clone size: few; V gene: TRBV2; D gene: NA
CDR3 DNA: TGCGCCAGCAGCTTGTCCACAGGGGGAAATTCACCCCTCCACTTT; CDR3 protein: CASSLSTGGNSPLHF; CDR3 length: 15; J gene: TRBJ1-6; clone size: NA; V gene: TRBV5-1; D gene: TRBD1
CDR3 DNA: TGTGCCAGCAGCTTAAGAGGGAATAGGGCGAATGAGCAGTTCTTC; CDR3 protein: CASSLRGNRANEQFF; CDR3 length: 15; J gene: TRBJ2-1; clone size: NA; V gene: TRBV7-9; D gene: NA
CDR3 DNA: TGCGCCAGCAGCTTGGAGGGCAGGGAAGGGATTATCTCTGGAAACACCATATATTTT; CDR3 protein: CASSLEGREGIISGNTIYF; CDR3 length: 19; J gene: TRBJ1-3; clone size: NA; V gene: TRBV5-1; D gene: NA
CDR3 DNA: TGTGCCAGCAGCCCACGGCGGGTGCTATGGAGGAATGAGCAGTTCTTC; CDR3 protein: CASSPRRVLWRNEQFF; CDR3 length: 16; J gene: TRBJ2-1; clone size: once; V gene: TRBV11-2; D gene: NA
CDR3 DNA: TGTGCCAGCAGCGTACGGACAGTTCAAGAGACCCAGTACTTC; CDR3 protein: CASSVRTVQETQYF; CDR3 length: 14; J gene: TRBJ2-5; clone size: NA; V gene: TRBV7-8; D gene: NA
CDR3 DNA: TGTGCCAGCAGCGTAGTCAGGGGGGACCACACCGGGGAGCTGTTTTTT; CDR3 protein: CASSVVRGDHTGELFF; CDR3 length: 16; J gene: TRBJ2-2; clone size: NA; V gene: TRBV9; D gene: NA
CDR3 DNA: TGTGCCAGCACTCTAGCGGGTACCTACAATGAGCAGTTCTTC; CDR3 protein: CASTLAGTYNEQFF; CDR3 length: 14; J gene: TRBJ2-1; clone size: NA; V gene: TRBV19; D gene: TRBD2
CDR3 DNA: TGCGCCAGCAGCCAAGATTGGGGAGGAGAGACCCAGTACTTC; CDR3 protein: CASSQDWGGETQYF; CDR3 length: 14; J gene: TRBJ2-5; clone size: NA; V gene: TRBV4-3; D gene: NA
CDR3 DNA: TGTGCCAGCAGTTACTCTTCCGGAGGGAAACTGTTTTTT; CDR3 protein: CASSYSSGGKLFF; CDR3 length: 13; J gene: TRBJ1-4; clone size: NA; V gene: TRBV6-5; D gene: NA
CDR3 DNA: TGTGCCAGCAGCCAGCAGACAGGTACAGCCTCCTACGAGCAGTACTTC; CDR3 protein: CASSQQTGTASYEQYF; CDR3 length: 16; J gene: TRBJ2-7; clone size: NA; V gene: TRBV4-2; D gene: NA
CDR3 DNA: TGTGCCAGCAGTCCATGGGACAGGGGATCCGGGGAGCTGTTTTTT; CDR3 protein: CASSPWDRGSGELFF; CDR3 length: 15; J gene: TRBJ2-2; clone size: few; V gene: TRBV28; D gene: TRBD1
CDR3 DNA: TGTGCCAGCACCCCTGACAGGGGAATTTGGACTGAAGCTTTCTTT; CDR3 protein: CASTPDRGIWTEAFF; CDR3 length: 15; J gene: TRBJ1-1; clone size: NA; V gene: TRBV5-6; D gene: TRBD1
CDR3 DNA: TGTGCCAGCAGCGTAGCGAAACAGGGTTACGAGCAGTACTTC; CDR3 protein: CASSVAKQGYEQYF; CDR3 length: 14; J gene: TRBJ2-7; clone size: NA; V gene: TRBV9; D gene: NA
CDR3 DNA: TGTGCCAGTAGTGACGACAGGGGGAACACTGAAGCTTTCTTT; CDR3 protein: CASSDDRGNTEAFF; CDR3 length: 14; J gene: TRBJ1-1; clone size: NA; V gene: TRBV19; D gene: TRBD1
CDR3 DNA: TGTGCCAGCAGCTTAGGCACGGGAGGGCGGTACGAGCAGTACTTC; CDR3 protein: CASSLGTGGRYEQYF; CDR3 length: 15; J gene: TRBJ2-7; clone size: NA; V gene: TRBV13; D gene: TRBD2
CDR3 DNA: TGTGCCAGCGGGATTTCAGGGTTGGGGACCCAGTACTTC; CDR3 protein: CASGISGLGTQYF; CDR3 length: 13; J gene: TRBJ2-5; clone size: NA; V gene: TRBV6-5; D gene: NA
CDR3 DNA: TGTGCCAGCAGTGGGACCGGGACAGGGGGCAGGCCAATCCAAGAGACCCAGTACTTC; CDR3 protein: CASSGTGTGGRPIQETQYF; CDR3 length: 19; J gene: TRBJ2-5; clone size: NA; V gene: TRBV6-1; D gene: TRBD1
CDR3 DNA: TGTGCCAGCAACGGACAGTATCAAGAGACCCAGTACTTC; CDR3 protein: CASNGQYQETQYF; CDR3 length: 13; J gene: TRBJ2-5; clone size: NA; V gene: TRBV7-2; D gene: NA
CDR3 DNA: TGTGCCAGCAGCCCGGACAGGGACCATGGCTACACCTTC; CDR3 protein: CASSPDRDHGYTF; CDR3 length: 13; J gene: TRBJ1-2; clone size: NA; V gene: TRBV6-5; D gene: TRBD1
CDR3 DNA: TGTGCCAGCTCACCCCAGGGTGGGTACGAGCAGTACTTC; CDR3 protein: CASSPQGGYEQYF; CDR3 length: 13; J gene: TRBJ2-7; clone size: NA; V gene: TRBV18; D gene: NA
CDR3 DNA: TGTGCCAGCAGCCAAGAAAGAGAGAGAGGGACAGCAACTAATGAAAAACTGTTTTTT; CDR3 protein: CASSQERERGTATNEKLFF; CDR3 length: 19; J gene: TRBJ1-4; clone size: NA; V gene: TRBV4-2; D gene: TRBD1
CDR3 DNA: TGCGCCAGCAGCATCGGGGGGCCGACTAGCACAGATACGCAGTATTTT; CDR3 protein: CASSIGGPTSTDTQYF; CDR3 length: 16; J gene: TRBJ2-3; clone size: NA; V gene: TRBV5-1; D gene: NA
CDR3 DNA: TGTGCCAGCAGCTTTGGCGATGTAGCCCAGCCCCAGCATTTT; CDR3 protein: CASSFGDVAQPQHF; CDR3 length: 14; J gene: TRBJ1-5; clone size: NA; V gene: TRBV7-9; D gene: NA
CDR3 DNA: TGTGCCCCGGGTGCGTCGGGAGGAAACTACAATGAGCAGTTCTTC; CDR3 protein: CAPGASGGNYNEQFF; CDR3 length: 15; J gene: TRBJ2-1; clone size: NA; V gene: TRBV7-9; D gene: TRBD2
CDR3 DNA: TGTGCCAGCAGCTCCACCGGGACAAGCGGTGAAAAACTGTTTTTT; CDR3 protein: CASSSTGTSGEKLFF; CDR3 length: 15; J gene: TRBJ1-4; clone size: few; V gene: TRBV7-2; D gene: NA
CDR3 DNA: TGTGCCAGTACCCCGACAGGAGCTGGCACTGAAGCTTTCTTT; CDR3 protein: CASTPTGAGTEAFF; CDR3 length: 14; J gene: TRBJ1-1; clone size: NA; V gene: TRBV19; D gene: NA
CDR3 DNA: TGCGCCAGCAGCCAAGACGGTCGGGACAGGTACTTC; CDR3 protein: CASSQDGRDRYF; CDR3 length: 12; J gene: TRBJ2-5; clone size: NA; V gene: TRBV4-3; D gene: TRBD1
CDR3 DNA: TGTGCCAGCGCTCCTCAAGCAGGATATCTAGCCAAAAACATTCAGTACTTC; CDR3 protein: CASAPQAGYLAKNIQYF; CDR3 length: 17; J gene: TRBJ2-4; clone size: once; V gene: TRBV7-9; D gene: NA
CDR3 DNA: TGTGCCATCAGCACAGGGGGCTCGAGCAATCAGCCCCAGCATTTT; CDR3 protein: CAISTGGSSNQPQHF; CDR3 length: 15; J gene: TRBJ1-5; clone size: few; V gene: TRBV10-3; D gene: TRBD1
CDR3 DNA: TGTGCCAGCAGCTTCGATCAGTCGCAGTATTTT; CDR3 protein: CASSFDQSQYF; CDR3 length: 11; J gene: TRBJ2-3; clone size: once; V gene: TRBV7-9; D gene: NA
CDR3 DNA: TGTGCCAGCAGCGTAGGTCAGGGGAGAAGTGGCACCGGGGAGCTGTTTTTT; CDR3 protein: CASSVGQGRSGTGELFF; CDR3 length: 17; J gene: TRBJ2-2; clone size: few; V gene: TRBV9; D gene: NA
CDR3 DNA: TGTGCCAGCACCCTATCCGAGACAGCTAACTACGAGCAGTACTTC; CDR3 protein: CASTLSETANYEQYF; CDR3 length: 15; J gene: TRBJ2-7; clone size: NA; V gene: TRBV28; D gene: NA
CDR3 DNA: TGTGCCAGCAGCTTAGGGGGCTTAAGGATTACTGGAAACACCATATATTTT; CDR3 protein: CASSLGGLRITGNTIYF; CDR3 length: 17; J gene: TRBJ1-3; clone size: NA; V gene: TRBV7-6; D gene: NA
CDR3 DNA: TGCGCCAGCAGCTCTCCGGGACAGGGAATGGACGGGGAGCTGTTTTTT; CDR3 protein: CASSSPGQGMDGELFF; CDR3 length: 16; J gene: TRBJ2-2; clone size: NA; V gene: TRBV5-1; D gene: TRBD1
CDR3 DNA: TGTGCCAGCAGTTTGCACAGAACTCCCCCCTCCTATGGCTACACCTTC; CDR3 protein: CASSLHRTPPSYGYTF; CDR3 length: 16; J gene: TRBJ1-2; clone size: few; V gene: TRBV27; D gene: NA
CDR3 DNA: TGCGCCAGCATTAGATACTCTGGAAACACCATATATTTT; CDR3 protein: CASIRYSGNTIYF; CDR3 length: 13; J gene: TRBJ1-3; clone size: NA; V gene: TRBV10-1; D gene: NA
CDR3 DNA: TGTGCCAGCAGCCCCGGACAGGTCGGCGAGCAGTACTTC; CDR3 protein: CASSPGQVGEQYF; CDR3 length: 13; J gene: TRBJ2-7; clone size: NA; V gene: TRBV7-3; D gene: TRBD1
CDR3 DNA: TGTGCCAGCAGCTTTGCGTCTTCCTACGAGCAGTACTTC; CDR3 protein: CASSFASSYEQYF; CDR3 length: 13; J gene: TRBJ2-7; clone size: NA; V gene: TRBV7-9; D gene: NA
CDR3 DNA: TGCGCCAGCAGCCAAGGGGGACAGCTTTTGAACACTGAAGCTTTCTTT; CDR3 protein: CASSQGGQLLNTEAFF; CDR3 length: 16; J gene: TRBJ1-1; clone size: NA; V gene: TRBV4-3; D gene: TRBD1
CDR3 DNA: TGTGTGGGGGGGAGGTCATACAATGAGCAGTTCTTC; CDR3 protein: CVGGRSYNEQFF; CDR3 length: 12; J gene: TRBJ2-1; clone size: few; V gene: TRBV5-4; D gene: TRBD2
CDR3 DNA: TGTGCCAGCAGCCAGGCACGGACTAGCGGGAGGTACAATGAGCAGTTCTTC; CDR3 protein: CASSQARTSGRYNEQFF; CDR3 length: 17; J gene: TRBJ2-1; clone size: NA; V gene: TRBV14; D gene: TRBD2
CDR3 DNA: TGTGCCAGCAGCCTGACAGGGGTGGACTCCTACGAGCAGTACTTC; CDR3 protein: CASSLTGVDSYEQYF; CDR3 length: 15; J gene: TRBJ2-7; clone size: NA; V gene: TRBV11-2; D gene: TRBD1
CDR3 DNA: TGTGCCAGCAGCTTAGGCGGGGAACAGACCCAGTACTTC; CDR3 protein: CASSLGGEQTQYF; CDR3 length: 13; J gene: TRBJ2-5; clone size: NA; V gene: TRBV7-9; D gene: NA
CDR3 DNA: TGTGCCAGCAGCTCGCACAGGGAAGGGGAGCTGTTTTTT; CDR3 protein: CASSSHREGELFF; CDR3 length: 13; J gene: TRBJ2-2; clone size: NA; V gene: TRBV11-3; D gene: NA
CDR3 DNA: TGTGCCAGCAGCCCGGACAGGGTCAATCAGCCCCAGCATTTT; CDR3 protein: CASSPDRVNQPQHF; CDR3 length: 14; J gene: TRBJ1-5; clone size: NA; V gene: TRBV5-8; D gene: TRBD1
CDR3 DNA: TGTGCCACCAGCAGGGACAGGAAATCCACAGATACGCAGTATTTT; CDR3 protein: CATSRDRKSTDTQYF; CDR3 length: 15; J gene: TRBJ2-3; clone size: NA; V gene: TRBV15; D gene: TRBD1
CDR3 DNA: TGTGCCAGCACCCCGCTGGGGCGATACTATGGCTACACCTTC; CDR3 protein: CASTPLGRYYGYTF; CDR3 length: 14; J gene: TRBJ1-2; clone size: NA; V gene: TRBV28; D gene: NA
CDR3 DNA: TGTGCCAGCAGTCTTAGCCGGACATCCCAAGAGACCCAGTACTTC; CDR3 protein: CASSLSRTSQETQYF; CDR3 length: 15; J gene: TRBJ2-5; clone size: few; V gene: TRBV6-1; D gene: NA
CDR3 DNA: TGTGCCAGTAGTCGAGGTAGCGGGAGCTACGAGCAGTACTTC; CDR3 protein: CASSRGSGSYEQYF; CDR3 length: 14; J gene: TRBJ2-7; clone size: NA; V gene: TRBV19; D gene: TRBD2
CDR3 DNA: TGTGCCAGTAGTGGAGGACGATCCCCTGGCCCTGAAGATACGCAGTATTTT; CDR3 protein: CASSGGRSPGPEDTQYF; CDR3 length: 17; J gene: TRBJ2-3; clone size: NA; V gene: TRBV19; D gene: NA